The clone carrying this TCR beta chain was seen only a few times. Antigen: not known. cDNA serving as the sequencing template came from extracted, reverse transcribed RNA. Assay: immunoSEQ multiplex PCR; the TCRdb copy retains only in-frame clones and omits some. The data contain a few hundred thousand clones, more than 30% of them singletons. Treatment denoted: oral pan-JAK inhibitor, 5-10 mg twice daily. Peripheral blood and lesional scalp punch biopsies were taken from alopecia areata patients. These data come from a study of CD8+ T cells in alopecia areata. Study-wide background: For 6 to 18 months, tofacitinib was taken, and 6 months off drug followed.

Points from the study as a whole: As there was one nonresponder, how baseline CD8+ expansion relates to response remains uncertain.

The CDR3 loop spans 13 amino acids. Deletions cut 5 bases from V and 1 base from J, with 8 bases between. Germline V gene sequence: CDR1 MNHEY, CDR2 SVGAGI. This specimen consisted of CD4+ T cells sorted from blood, obtained between weeks 30 and 35, from a patient treated with tofacitinib. This receptor was identified in a human donor with alopecia areata. The chain uses TRBV6-5 and TRBJ1-1; D gene ambiguous. The CDR3 nucleotides read TGTGCCAGCAGTAGGACCAAGAACACTGAAGCTTTCTTT. It is translated as CASSRTKNTEAFF.